This T cell receptor beta chain was recorded in a study of ipilimumab plus nivolumab after autologous stem cell transplantation. Notes on this clone: The antigen is not known.

Sequenced by immunoSEQ multiplex PCR; TCRdb stores in-frame clones only, minus some. The table lists about 21,000 clones, around four fifths of them singletons, with about a fifth in the top ten. Broader study findings: Per the authors, repertoire, Treg and microbiota data justify further study.

Checkpoint therapy with ipilimumab 1 mg/kg began 14 to 28 days after transplant. Patients received nivolumab 3 mg/kg at weeks 1, 4, 7, 10, then fortnightly to week 26. Trimming stripped 0 bases from V and 0 bases from J, with 9 bases between. The CDR3 runs to 15 residues. Germline loops: CDR1 SGHRS, CDR2 YFSETQ. This sequence originates from a male donor with diffuse large B-cell lymphoma. V and J are TRBV5-1 and TRBJ1-1; D is undetermined. The source material was PBMCs, sampled in a trial of ipilimumab plus nivolumab as post-transplant consolidation. CDR3 residues: CASSLGAHLNTEAFF. CDR3 coding DNA: TGCGCCAGCAGCTTGGGCGCGCATCTGAACACTGAAGCTTTCTTT.